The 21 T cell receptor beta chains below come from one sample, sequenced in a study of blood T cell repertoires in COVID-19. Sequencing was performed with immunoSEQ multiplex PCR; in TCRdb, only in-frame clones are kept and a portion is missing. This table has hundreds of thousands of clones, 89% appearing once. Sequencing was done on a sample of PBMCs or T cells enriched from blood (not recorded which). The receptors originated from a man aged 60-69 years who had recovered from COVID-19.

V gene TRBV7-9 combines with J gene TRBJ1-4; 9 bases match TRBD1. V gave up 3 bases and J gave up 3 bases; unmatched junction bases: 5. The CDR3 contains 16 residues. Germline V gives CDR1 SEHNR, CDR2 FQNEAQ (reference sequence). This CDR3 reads CASSFLGQGANEKLFF. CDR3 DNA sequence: TGTGCCAGCAGCTTCTTGGGACAGGGCGCTAATGAAAAACTGTTTTTT.

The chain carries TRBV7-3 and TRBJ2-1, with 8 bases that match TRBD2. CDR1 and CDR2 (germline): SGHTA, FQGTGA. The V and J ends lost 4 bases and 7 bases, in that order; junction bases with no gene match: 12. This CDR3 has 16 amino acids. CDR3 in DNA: TGTGCCAGCAGCTCTAAAAGGTCGGGGGGGAAGAATGAGCAGTTCTTC. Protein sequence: CASSSKRSGGKNEQFF.

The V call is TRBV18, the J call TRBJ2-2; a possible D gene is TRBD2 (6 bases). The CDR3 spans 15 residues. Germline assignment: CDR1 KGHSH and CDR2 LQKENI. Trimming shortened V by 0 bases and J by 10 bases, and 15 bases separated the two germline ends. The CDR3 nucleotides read TGTGCCAGCTCACCACCCAATCCGGAGGGAGAGGAGCTGTTTTTT. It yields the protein CASSPPNPEGEELFF. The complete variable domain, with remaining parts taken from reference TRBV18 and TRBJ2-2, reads NAGVMQNPRHLVRRRGQEARLRCSPMKGHSHVYWYRQLPEEGLKFMVYLQKENIIDESGMPKERFSAEFPKEGPSILRIQQVVRGDSAAYFCASSPPNPEGEELFFGEGSRLTVL.

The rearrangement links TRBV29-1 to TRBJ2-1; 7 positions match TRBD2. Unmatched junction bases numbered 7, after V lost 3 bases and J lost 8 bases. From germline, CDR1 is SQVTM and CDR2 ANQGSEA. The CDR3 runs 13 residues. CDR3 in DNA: TGCAGCGTTGAGGCGGGAGTTCACGATGAGCAGTTCTTC. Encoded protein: CSVEAGVHDEQFF.

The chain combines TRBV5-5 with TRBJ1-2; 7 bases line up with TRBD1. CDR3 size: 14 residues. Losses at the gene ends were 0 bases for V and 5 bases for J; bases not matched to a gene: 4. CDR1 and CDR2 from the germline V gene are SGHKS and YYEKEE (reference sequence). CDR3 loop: CASSLGQGIYGYTF. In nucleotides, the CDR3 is TGTGCCAGCAGCTTGGGACAGGGAATATATGGCTACACCTTC. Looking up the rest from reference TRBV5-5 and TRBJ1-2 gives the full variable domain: DAGVTQSPTHLIKTRGQQVTLRCSPISGHKSVSWYQQVLGQGPQFIFQYYEKEERGRGNFPDRFSARQFPNYSSELNVNALLLGDSALYLCASSLGQGIYGYTFGSGTRLTVV.

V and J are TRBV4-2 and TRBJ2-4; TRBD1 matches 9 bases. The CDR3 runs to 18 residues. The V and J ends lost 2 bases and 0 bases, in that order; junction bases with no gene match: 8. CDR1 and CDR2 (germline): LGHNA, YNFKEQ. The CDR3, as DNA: TGTGCCAGCAGCCAATGGACAGGGGAGGCGGGAGCCAAAAACATTCAGTACTTC. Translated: CASSQWTGEAGAKNIQYF.

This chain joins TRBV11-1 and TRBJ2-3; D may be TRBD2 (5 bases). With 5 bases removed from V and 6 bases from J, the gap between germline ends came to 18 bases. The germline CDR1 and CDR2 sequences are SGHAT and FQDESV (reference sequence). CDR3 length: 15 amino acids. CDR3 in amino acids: CASSPISVRVDTQYF. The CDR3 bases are TGTGCCAGCAGCCCGATCAGTGTGAGGGTGGATACGCAGTATTTT.

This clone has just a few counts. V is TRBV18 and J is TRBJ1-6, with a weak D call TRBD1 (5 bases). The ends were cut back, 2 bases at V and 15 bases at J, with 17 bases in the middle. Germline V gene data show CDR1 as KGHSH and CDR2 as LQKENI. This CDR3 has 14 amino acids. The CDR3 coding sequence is TGTGCCAGCTCACCAACTACATCTGACAGAAGCCTCCACTTT. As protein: CASSPTTSDRSLHF.

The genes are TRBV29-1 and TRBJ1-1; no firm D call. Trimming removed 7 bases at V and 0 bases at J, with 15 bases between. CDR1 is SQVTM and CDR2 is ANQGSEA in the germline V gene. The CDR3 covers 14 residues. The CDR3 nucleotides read TGCAGCGCTGCCTGGGAGGTTATGAACACTGAAGCTTTCTTT. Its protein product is CSAAWEVMNTEAFF. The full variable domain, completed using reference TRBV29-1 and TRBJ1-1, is SAVISQKPSRDICQRGTSLTIQCQVDSQVTMMFWYRQQPGQSLTLIATANQGSEATYESGFVIDKFPISRPNLTFSTLTVSNMSPEDSSIYLCSAAWEVMNTEAFFGQGTRLTVV.

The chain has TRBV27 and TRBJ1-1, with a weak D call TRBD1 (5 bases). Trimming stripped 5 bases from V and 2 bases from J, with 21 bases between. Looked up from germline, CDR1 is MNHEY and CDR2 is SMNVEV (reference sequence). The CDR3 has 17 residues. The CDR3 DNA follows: TGTGCCAGCAGTCCCCTCGGCCTAGGGGAGGGTAACACTGAAGCTTTCTTT. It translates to CASSPLGLGEGNTEAFF.

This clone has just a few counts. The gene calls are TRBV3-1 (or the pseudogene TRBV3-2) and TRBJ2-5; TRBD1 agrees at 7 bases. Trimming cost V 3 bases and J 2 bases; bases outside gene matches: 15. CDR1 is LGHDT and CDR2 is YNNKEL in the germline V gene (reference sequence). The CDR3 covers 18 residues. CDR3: CASSQTHIHPGQQETQYF. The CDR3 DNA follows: TGTGCCAGCAGCCAGACGCACATTCACCCGGGACAGCAAGAGACCCAGTACTTC.

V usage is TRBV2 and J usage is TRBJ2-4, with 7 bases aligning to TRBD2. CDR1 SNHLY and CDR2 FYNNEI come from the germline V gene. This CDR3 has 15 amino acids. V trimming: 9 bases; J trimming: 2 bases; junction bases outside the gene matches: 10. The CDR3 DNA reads TGTGCCAGTGCCAGCGGGGAGGGCCCCAAAAACATTCAGTACTTC. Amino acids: CASASGEGPKNIQYF. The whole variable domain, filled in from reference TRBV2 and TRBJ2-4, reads EPEVTQTPSHQVTQMGQEVILRCVPISNHLYFYWYRQILGQKVEFLVSFYNNEISEKSEIFDDQFSVERPDGSNFTLKIRSTKLEDSAMYFCASASGEGPKNIQYFGAGTRLSVL.

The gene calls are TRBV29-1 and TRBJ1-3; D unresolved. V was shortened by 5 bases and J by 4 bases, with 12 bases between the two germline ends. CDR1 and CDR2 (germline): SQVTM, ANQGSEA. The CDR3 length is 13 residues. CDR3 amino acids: CSVRSGGGNTIYF. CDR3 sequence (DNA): TGCAGCGTTCGGAGTGGTGGCGGAAACACCATATATTTT. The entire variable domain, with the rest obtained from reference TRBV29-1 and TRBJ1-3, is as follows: SAVISQKPSRDICQRGTSLTIQCQVDSQVTMMFWYRQQPGQSLTLIATANQGSEATYESGFVIDKFPISRPNLTFSTLTVSNMSPEDSSIYLCSVRSGGGNTIYFGEGSWLTVV.

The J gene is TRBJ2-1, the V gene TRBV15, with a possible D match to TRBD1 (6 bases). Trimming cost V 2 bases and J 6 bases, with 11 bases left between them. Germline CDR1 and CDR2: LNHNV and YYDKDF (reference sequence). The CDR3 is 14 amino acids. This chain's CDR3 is CATSRQGTRNEQFF. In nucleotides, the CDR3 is TGTGCCACCAGCAGACAGGGGACCCGCAATGAGCAGTTCTTC.

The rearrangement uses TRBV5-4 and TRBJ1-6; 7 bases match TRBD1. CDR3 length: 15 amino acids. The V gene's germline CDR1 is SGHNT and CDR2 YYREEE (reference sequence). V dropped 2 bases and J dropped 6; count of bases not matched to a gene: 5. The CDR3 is CASSLTTGINSPLHF. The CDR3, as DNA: TGTGCCAGCAGCTTAACGACAGGGATTAATTCACCCCTCCACTTT.

The CDR3 reads CASSPNGARPGGYTF. The CDR3 DNA reads TGTGCCAGCAGCCCGAATGGGGCACGACCTGGAGGCTACACCTTC. V gene TRBV3-1 (or the pseudogene TRBV3-2) combines with J gene TRBJ1-2; possibly TRBD1 for D (5 bases). CDR3 size: 15 residues. V lost 4 bases to trimming and J lost 8 bases, with 20 bases between them. Germline-derived CDR1 and CDR2 are LGHDT and YNNKEL (reference sequence).

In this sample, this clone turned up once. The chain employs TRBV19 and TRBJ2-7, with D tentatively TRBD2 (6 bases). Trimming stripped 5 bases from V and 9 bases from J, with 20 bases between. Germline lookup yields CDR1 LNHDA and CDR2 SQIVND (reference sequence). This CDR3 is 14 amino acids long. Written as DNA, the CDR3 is TGTGCCAGTAGTGCCCGGGACTCTTACTGGCGGCAGTACTTC. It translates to CASSARDSYWRQYF.

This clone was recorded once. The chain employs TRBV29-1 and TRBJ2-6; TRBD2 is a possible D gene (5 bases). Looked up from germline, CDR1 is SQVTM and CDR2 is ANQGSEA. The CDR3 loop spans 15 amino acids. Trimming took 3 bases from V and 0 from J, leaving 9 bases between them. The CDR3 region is CSVDGDGSGANVLTF. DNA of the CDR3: TGCAGCGTTGACGGGGATGGCTCTGGGGCCAACGTCCTGACTTTC.

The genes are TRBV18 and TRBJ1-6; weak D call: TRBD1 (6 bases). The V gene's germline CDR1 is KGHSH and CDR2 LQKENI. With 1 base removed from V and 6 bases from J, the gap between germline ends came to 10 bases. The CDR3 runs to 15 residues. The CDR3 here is CASSPQKQGNSPLHF. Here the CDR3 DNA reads TGTGCCAGCTCACCACAGAAACAGGGTAATTCACCCCTCCACTTT.

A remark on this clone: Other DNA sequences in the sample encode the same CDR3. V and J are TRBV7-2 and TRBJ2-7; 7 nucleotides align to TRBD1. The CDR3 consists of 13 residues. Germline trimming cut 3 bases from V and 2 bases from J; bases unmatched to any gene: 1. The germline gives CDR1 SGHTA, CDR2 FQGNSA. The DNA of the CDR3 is TGTGCCAGCAGCTTGCAGGGGGCCTACGAGCAGTACTTC. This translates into CASSLQGAYEQYF.

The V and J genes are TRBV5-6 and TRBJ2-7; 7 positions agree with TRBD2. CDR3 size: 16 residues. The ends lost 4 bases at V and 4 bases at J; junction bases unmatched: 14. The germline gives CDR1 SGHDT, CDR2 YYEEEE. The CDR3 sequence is CASSPRGSAGIYEQYF. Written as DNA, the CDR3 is TGTGCCAGCAGCCCCCGTGGGTCAGCGGGAATTTACGAGCAGTACTTC.